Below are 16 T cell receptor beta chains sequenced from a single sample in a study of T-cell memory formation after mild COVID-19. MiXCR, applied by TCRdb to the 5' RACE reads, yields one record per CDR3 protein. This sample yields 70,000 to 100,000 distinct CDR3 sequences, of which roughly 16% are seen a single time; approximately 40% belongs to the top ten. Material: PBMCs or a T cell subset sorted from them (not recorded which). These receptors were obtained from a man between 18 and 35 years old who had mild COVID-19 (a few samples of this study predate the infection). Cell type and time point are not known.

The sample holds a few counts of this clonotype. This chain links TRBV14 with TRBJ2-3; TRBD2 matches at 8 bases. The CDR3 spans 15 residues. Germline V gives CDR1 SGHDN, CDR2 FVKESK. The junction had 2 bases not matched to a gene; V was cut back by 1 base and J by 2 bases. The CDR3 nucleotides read TGTGCCAGCAGCCAAGGCGGACTAGCCACAGATACGCAGTATTTT. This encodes CASSQGGLATDTQYF.

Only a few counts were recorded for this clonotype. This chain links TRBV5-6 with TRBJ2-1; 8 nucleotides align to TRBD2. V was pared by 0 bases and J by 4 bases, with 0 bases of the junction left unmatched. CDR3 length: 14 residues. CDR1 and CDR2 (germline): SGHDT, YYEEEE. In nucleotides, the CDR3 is TGTGCCAGCAGCTTGGGACTAGCGTACAATGAGCAGTTCTTC. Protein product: CASSLGLAYNEQFF.

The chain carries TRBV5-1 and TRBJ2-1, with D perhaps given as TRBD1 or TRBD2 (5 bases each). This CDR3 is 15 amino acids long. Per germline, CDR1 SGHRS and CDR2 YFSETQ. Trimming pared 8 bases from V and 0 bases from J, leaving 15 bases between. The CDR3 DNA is TGCGCCAGTAGCCGGGGCACCGGCTCCTACAATGAGCAGTTCTTC. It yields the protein CASSRGTGSYNEQFF.

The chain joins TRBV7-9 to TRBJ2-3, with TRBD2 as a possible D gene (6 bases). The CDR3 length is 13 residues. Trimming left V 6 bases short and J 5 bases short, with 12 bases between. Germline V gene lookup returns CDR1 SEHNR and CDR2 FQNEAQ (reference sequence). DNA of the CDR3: TGTGCCAGCAGAAGTAGGGGAGGAGATACGCAGTATTTT. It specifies CASRSRGGDTQYF.

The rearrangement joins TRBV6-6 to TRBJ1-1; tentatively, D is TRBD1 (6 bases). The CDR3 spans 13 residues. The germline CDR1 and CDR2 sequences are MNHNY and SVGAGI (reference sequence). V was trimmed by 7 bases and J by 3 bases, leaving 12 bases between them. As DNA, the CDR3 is TGTGCCAGCACCTTACAGGGTTACACTGAAGCTTTCTTT. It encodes CASTLQGYTEAFF.

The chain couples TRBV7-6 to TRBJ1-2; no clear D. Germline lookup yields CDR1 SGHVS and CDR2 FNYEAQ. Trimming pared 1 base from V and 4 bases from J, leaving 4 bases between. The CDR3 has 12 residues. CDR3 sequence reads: CASSLEGYGYTF. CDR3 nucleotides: TGTGCCAGCAGCTTAGAGGGCTATGGCTACACCTTC.

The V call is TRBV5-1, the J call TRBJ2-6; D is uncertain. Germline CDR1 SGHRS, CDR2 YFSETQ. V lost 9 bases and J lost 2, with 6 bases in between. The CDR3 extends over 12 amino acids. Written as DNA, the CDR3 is TGCGCCACCCGAACTGGGGCCAACGTCCTGACTTTC. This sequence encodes CATRTGANVLTF.

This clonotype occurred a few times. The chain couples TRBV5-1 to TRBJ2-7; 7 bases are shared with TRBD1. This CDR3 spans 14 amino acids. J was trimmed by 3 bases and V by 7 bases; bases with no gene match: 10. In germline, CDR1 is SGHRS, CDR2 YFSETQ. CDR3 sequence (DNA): TGCGCCAGCGCCGTGTCGGGACAGATCTACGAGCAGTACTTC. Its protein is CASAVSGQIYEQYF.

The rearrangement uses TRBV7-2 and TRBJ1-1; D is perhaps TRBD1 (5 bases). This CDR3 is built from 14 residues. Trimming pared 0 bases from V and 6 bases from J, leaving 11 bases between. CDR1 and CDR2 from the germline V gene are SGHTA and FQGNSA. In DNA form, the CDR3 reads TGTGCCAGCAGCTTAGCCAGGGAAAAGGCTGAAGCTTTCTTT. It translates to CASSLAREKAEAFF. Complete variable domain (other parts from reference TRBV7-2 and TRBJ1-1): GAGVSQSPSNKVTEKGKDVELRCDPISGHTALYWYRQSLGQGLEFLIYFQGNSAPDKSGLPSDRFSAERTGGSVSTLTIQRTQQEDSAVYLCASSLAREKAEAFFGQGTRLTVV.

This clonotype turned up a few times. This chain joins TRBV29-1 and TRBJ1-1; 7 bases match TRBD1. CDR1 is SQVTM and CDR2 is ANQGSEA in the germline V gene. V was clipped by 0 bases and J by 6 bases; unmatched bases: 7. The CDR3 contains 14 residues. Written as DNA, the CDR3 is TGCAGCGTTGAAGAGTCGACAGGGCGGGCTGAAGCTTTCTTT. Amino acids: CSVEESTGRAEAFF.

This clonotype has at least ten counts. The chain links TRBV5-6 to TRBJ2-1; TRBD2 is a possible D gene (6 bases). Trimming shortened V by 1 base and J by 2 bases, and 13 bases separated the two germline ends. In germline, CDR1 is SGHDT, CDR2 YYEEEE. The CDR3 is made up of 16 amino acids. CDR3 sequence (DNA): TGTGCCAGCAGCTTGCCGAGACTAGTAACCTACAATGAGCAGTTCTTC. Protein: CASSLPRLVTYNEQFF.

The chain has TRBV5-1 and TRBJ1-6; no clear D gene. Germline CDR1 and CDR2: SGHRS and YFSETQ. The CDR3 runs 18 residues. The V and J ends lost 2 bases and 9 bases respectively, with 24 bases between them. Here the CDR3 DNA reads TGCGCCAGCAGCTTTGATTCCAGGTTTTCCCCCCTGAGTTCACCCCTCCACTTT. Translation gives CASSFDSRFSPLSSPLHF.

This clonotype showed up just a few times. The DNA for the CDR3 is TGTGCCAGCAGTTACTGGCGGGGGGCTCTCTACAATGAGCAGTTCTTC. Protein: CASSYWRGALYNEQFF. The genes are TRBV6-6 and TRBJ2-1; 8 positions match TRBD2. This CDR3 contains 16 residues. Germline V gene lookup returns CDR1 MNHNY and CDR2 SVGAGI (reference sequence). Germline trimming cut 1 base from V and 3 bases from J; bases unmatched to any gene: 5.

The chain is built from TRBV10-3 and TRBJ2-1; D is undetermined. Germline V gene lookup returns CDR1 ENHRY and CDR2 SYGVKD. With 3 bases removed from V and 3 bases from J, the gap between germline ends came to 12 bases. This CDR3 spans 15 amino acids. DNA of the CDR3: TGTGCCATCAGTGACCCCCGGACGAGCTACAATGAGCAGTTCTTC. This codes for CAISDPRTSYNEQFF.

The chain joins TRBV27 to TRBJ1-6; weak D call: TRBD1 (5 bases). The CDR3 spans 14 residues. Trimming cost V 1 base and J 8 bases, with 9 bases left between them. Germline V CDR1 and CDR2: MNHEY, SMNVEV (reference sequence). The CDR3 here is CASSLYAGDSPLHF. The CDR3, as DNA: TGTGCCAGCAGTTTATACGCGGGGGATTCACCCCTCCACTTT.

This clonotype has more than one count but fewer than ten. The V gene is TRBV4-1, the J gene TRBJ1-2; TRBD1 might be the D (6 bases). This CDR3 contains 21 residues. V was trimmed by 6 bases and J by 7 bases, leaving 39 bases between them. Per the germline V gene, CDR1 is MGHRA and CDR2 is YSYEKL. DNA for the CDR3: TGCGCCAGCAGTCCCTCCCGTGGCTCCAGCGCCTCGACAGGTCCGAACCTTGGCTACACCTTC. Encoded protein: CASSPSRGSSASTGPNLGYTF.